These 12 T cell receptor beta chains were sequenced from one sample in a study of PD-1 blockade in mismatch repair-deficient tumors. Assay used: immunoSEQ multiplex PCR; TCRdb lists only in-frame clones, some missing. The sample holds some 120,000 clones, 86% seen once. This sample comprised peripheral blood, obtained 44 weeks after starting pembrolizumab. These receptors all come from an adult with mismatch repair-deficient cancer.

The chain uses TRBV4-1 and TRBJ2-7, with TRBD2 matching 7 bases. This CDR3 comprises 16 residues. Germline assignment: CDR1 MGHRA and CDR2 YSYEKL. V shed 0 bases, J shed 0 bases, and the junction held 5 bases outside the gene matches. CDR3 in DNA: TGCGCCAGCAGCCAAGACATCCGGGACTACTCCTACGAGCAGTACTTC. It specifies CASSQDIRDYSYEQYF.

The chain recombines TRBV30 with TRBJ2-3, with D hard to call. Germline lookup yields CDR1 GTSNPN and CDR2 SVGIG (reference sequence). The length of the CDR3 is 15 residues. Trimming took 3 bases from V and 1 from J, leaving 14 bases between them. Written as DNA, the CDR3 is TGTGCCTGGAGATACAAGGACGGACGCACAGATACGCAGTATTTT. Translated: CAWRYKDGRTDTQYF.

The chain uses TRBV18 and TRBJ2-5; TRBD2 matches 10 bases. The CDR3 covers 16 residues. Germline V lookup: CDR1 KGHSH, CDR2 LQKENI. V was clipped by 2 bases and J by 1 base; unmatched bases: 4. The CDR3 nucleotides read TGTGCCAGCTCACCATCCCTAGCGGGAGCCCAAGAGACCCAGTACTTC. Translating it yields CASSPSLAGAQETQYF.

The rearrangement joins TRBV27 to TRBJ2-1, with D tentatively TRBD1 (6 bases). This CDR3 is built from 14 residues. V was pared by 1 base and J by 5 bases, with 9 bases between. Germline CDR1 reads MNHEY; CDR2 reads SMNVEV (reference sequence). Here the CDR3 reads CASSLLGADNEQFF. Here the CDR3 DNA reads TGTGCCAGCAGTTTATTGGGGGCCGACAATGAGCAGTTCTTC.

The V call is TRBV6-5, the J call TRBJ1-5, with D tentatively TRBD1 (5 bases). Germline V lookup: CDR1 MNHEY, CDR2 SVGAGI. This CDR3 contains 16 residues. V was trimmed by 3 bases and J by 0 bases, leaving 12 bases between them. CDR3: CASSYLGVLSNQPQHF. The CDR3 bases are TGTGCCAGCAGTTATCTGGGGGTTCTTAGCAATCAGCCCCAGCATTTT.

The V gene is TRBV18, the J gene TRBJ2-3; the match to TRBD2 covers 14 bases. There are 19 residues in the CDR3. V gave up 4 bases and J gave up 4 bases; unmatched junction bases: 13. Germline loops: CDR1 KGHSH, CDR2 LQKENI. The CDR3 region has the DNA TGTGCCAGCTCACTTACGACTAGCGGGAGGGGACTTCAGGCAGATACGCAGTATTTT. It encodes CASSLTTSGRGLQADTQYF.

The CDR3 loop is CASSLAWQGDEAFF. The CDR3 DNA sequence: TGCGCCAGCAGCTTGGCTTGGCAGGGCGATGAAGCTTTCTTT. The chain uses TRBV5-1 and TRBJ1-1; D may be TRBD1 (5 bases). Germline CDR1 reads SGHRS; CDR2 reads YFSETQ. V lost 0 bases and J lost 7, with 13 bases in between. This CDR3 has 14 amino acids. Complete variable domain (other parts from reference TRBV5-1 and TRBJ1-1): KAGVTQTPRYLIKTRGQQVTLSCSPISGHRSVSWYQQTPGQGLQFLFEYFSETQRNKGNFPGRFSGRQFSNSRSEMNVSTLELGDSALYLCASSLAWQGDEAFFGQGTRLTVV.

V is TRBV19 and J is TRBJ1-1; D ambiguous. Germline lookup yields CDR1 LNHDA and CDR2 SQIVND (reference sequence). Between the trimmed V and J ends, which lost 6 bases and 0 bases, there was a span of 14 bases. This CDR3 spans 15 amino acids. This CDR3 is CASSPSTLMNTEAFF. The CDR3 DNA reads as TGTGCCAGTAGCCCTAGTACTCTCATGAACACTGAAGCTTTCTTT.

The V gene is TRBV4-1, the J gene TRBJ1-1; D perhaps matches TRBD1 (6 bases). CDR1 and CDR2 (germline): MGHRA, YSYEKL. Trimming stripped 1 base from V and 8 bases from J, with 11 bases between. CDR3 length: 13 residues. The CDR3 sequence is CASSQVTGTEAFF. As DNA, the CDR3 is TGCGCCAGCAGCCAAGTAACCGGGACAGAAGCTTTCTTT.

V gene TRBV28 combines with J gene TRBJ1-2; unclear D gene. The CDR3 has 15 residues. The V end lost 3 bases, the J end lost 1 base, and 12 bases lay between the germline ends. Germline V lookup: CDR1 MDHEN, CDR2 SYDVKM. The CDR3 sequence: CASSFNRRYNYGYTF. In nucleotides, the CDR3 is TGTGCCAGCAGTTTTAATCGACGGTATAACTATGGCTACACCTTC.

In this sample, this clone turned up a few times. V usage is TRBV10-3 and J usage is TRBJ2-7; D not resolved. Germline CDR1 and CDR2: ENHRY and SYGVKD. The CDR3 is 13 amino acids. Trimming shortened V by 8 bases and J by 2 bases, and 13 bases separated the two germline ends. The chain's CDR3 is CAIGSRQTYEQYF. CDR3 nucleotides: TGTGCCATCGGGTCGAGGCAGACCTACGAGCAGTACTTC.

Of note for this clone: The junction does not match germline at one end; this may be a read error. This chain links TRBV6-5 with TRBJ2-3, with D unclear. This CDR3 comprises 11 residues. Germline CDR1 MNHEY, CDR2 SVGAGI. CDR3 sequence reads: CATSPGDTQYF. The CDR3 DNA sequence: TGTGCCACCAGTCCGGGAGATACGCAGTATTTT.